This T cell receptor beta chain was sequenced during a study of T cells in Graves' hyperthyroidism and ophthalmopathy. V dropped 6 bases and J dropped 4; count of bases not matched to a gene: 5. CDR1 and CDR2 from the germline V gene are DFQATT and SNEGSKA (reference sequence). CDR3 length equals 12 residues. Ten or more counts support this clonotype. What was amplified from RNA transcripts were TCR beta CDR3 regions. An initial round of RT-PCR targeting the TCR CDR3 relied on the HTBI primer set. TCRdb itself ran the multiplex PCR reads through MiXCR, one entry per CDR3 protein. Of 450,000 to 550,000 distinct CDR3 sequences listed, 24% are singletons.

The TCR originated in a woman aged 25 to 39 with Graves' ophthalmopathy. Sequenced input: blood. V usage is TRBV20-1 and J usage is TRBJ1-2; the match to TRBD1 covers 7 bases. For the CDR3, the DNA is TGCAGTGCCGAGGGGGCCAGCTATGGCTACACCTTC. It specifies CSAEGASYGYTF.